This note documents a single T cell receptor beta chain sequence. Genomic DNA provided the template from which TCR beta VDJ and CDR3 profiles were obtained. TCRdb ran MiXCR on the reads and lists one entry per CDR3 protein. The data hold approximately 470,000 distinct CDR3 sequences, with 25% to 40% observed a single time. The germline gives CDR1 MDHEN, CDR2 SYDVKM. This CDR3 comprises 15 residues. Trimming stripped 8 bases from V and 3 bases from J, with 19 bases between. The sample originates from a study of CD8+CD57+ T cells in acquired aplastic anemia. Study at large: Across the sorted CD4+ and CD8+ cells, DNA amounts averaged around 3.2 ug.

Individuals selected for sequencing had exhibited CD8+CD57+ cell expansion on flow cytometry. Every patient presented with severe acquired aplastic anemia. The study sampled blood from patients who had received no therapy. The TCR originated in a human donor with aplastic anemia. Specimen: sorted CD4+, CD8+, or CD8+CD57+ T cells (not recorded which) from PBMCs. The V call is TRBV28, the J call TRBJ1-2, with D tentatively TRBD1 (5 bases). The CDR3 nucleotides are TGTGCCAGCTCCCTTCCGAGGGGAAGTGACTATGGCTACACCTTC. Translated: CASSLPRGSDYGYTF.